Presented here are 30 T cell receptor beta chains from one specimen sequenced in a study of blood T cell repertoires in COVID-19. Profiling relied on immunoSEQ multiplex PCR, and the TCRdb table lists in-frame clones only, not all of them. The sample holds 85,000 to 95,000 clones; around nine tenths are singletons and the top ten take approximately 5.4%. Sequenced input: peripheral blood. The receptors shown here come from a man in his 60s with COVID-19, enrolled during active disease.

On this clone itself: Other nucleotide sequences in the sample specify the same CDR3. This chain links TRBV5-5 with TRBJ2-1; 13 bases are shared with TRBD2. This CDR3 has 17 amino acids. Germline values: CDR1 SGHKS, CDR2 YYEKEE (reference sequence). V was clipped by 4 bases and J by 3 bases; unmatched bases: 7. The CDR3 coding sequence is TGTGCCAGCAGCCCCCGACTAGCGGGAGGTAGCTACAATGAGCAGTTCTTC. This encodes CASSPRLAGGSYNEQFF.

CDR3 nucleotides: TGTGCCAGCAGTTACTCTTCCGGGAGCTATGGCTACACCTTC. As protein: CASSYSSGSYGYTF. The V call is TRBV6-5, the J call TRBJ1-2; D call uncertain. This CDR3 is 14 amino acids long. CDR1 and CDR2 from the germline V gene are MNHEY and SVGAGI. V lost 0 bases and J lost 4, with 9 bases in between.

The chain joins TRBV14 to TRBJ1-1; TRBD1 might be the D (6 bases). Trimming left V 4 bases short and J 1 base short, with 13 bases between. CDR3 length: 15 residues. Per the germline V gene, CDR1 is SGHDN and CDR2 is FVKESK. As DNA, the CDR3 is TGTGCCAGCAGCCCCTTAGGACAGACGAACACTGAAGCTTTCTTT. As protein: CASSPLGQTNTEAFF.

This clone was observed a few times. CDR3 DNA sequence: TGTGCCAGCAGCTACCTAGCGGGAGAGGGCACCGGGGAGCTGTTTTTT. Translated: CASSYLAGEGTGELFF. The gene calls are TRBV5-5 and TRBJ2-2, with TRBD2 matching over 10 bases. This CDR3 has 16 residues. The germline CDR1 and CDR2 sequences are SGHKS and YYEKEE (reference sequence). Unmatched junction bases numbered 6, after V lost 3 bases and J lost 4 bases.

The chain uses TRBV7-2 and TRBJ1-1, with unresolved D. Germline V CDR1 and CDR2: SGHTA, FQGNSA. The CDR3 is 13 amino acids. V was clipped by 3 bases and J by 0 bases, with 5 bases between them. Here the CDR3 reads CASSFYMNTEAFF. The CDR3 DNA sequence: TGTGCCAGCAGCTTCTATATGAACACTGAAGCTTTCTTT.

CDR3 DNA sequence: TGTGCCAGCAGCCAGGGCTTACAGGGGCCCGCAATCTCAGCGCAGTTCTTC. It is translated as CASSQGLQGPAISAQFF. The rearrangement joins TRBV14 to TRBJ2-1, with TRBD1 matching 7 bases. The CDR3 spans 17 residues. The germline V gene has CDR1 SGHDN and CDR2 FVKESK. V lost 3 bases and J lost 12; bases outside the gene matches: 20.

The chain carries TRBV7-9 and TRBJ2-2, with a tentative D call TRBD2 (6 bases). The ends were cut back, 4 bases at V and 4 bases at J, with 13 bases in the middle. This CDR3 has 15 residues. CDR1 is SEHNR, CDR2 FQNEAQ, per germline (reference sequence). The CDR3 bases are TGTGCCAGCAGCTCCGTGGGAGGAATCACCGGGGAGCTGTTTTTT. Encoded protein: CASSSVGGITGELFF.

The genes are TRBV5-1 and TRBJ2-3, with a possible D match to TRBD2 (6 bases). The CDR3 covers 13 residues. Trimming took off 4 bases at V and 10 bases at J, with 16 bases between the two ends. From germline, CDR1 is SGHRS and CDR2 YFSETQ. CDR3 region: CASSTGVMGAQYF. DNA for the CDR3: TGCGCCAGCAGCACGGGGGTGATGGGCGCGCAGTATTTT. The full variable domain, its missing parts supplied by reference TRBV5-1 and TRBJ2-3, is KAGVTQTPRYLIKTRGQQVTLSCSPISGHRSVSWYQQTPGQGLQFLFEYFSETQRNKGNFPGRFSGRQFSNSRSEMNVSTLELGDSALYLCASSTGVMGAQYFGPGTRLTVL.

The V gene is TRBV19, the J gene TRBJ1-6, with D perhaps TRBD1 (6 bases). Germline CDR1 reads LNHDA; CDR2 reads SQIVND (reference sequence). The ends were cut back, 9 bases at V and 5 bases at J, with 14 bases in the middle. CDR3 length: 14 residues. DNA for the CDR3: TGTGCCAGCGCAGGGGATTTGGATAATTCACCCCTCCACTTT. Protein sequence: CASAGDLDNSPLHF.

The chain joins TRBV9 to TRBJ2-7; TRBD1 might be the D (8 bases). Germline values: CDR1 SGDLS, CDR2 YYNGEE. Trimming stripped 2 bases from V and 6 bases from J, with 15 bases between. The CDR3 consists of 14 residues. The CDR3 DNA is TGTGCCAGCAGCGTTTCAGGGGGCGGGAGCGAGCAGTACTTC. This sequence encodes CASSVSGGGSEQYF.

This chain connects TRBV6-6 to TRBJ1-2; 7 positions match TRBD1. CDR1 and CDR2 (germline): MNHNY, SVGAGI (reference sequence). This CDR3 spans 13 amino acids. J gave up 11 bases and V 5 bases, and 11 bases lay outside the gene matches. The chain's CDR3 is CASSPGTVGLYTF. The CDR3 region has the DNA TGTGCCAGCAGTCCCGGGACAGTGGGGTTGTACACCTTC.

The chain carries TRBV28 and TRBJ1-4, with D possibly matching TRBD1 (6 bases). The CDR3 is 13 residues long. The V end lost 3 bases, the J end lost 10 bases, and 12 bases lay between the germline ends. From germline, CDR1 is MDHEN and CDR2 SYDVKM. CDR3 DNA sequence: TGTGCCAGCAGTTTCGGGGGGGCTGGAAAACTGTTTTTT. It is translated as CASSFGGAGKLFF. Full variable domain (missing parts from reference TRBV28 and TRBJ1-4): DVKVTQSSRYLVKRTGEKVFLECVQDMDHENMFWYRQDPGLGLRLIYFSYDVKMKEKGDIPEGYSVSREKKERFSLILESASTNQTSMYLCASSFGGAGKLFFGSGTQLSVL.

CDR3: CASSIVGGSGSSLSPSGANVLTF. The CDR3 DNA is TGTGCCAGTAGTATAGTAGGAGGGAGCGGGAGTTCGCTTTCTCCTTCTGGGGCCAACGTCCTGACTTTC. The chain uses TRBV19 and TRBJ2-6; TRBD2 agrees at 8 bases. CDR3 length: 23 amino acids. J gave up 1 base and V 1 base, and 21 bases lay outside the gene matches. Per germline, CDR1 LNHDA and CDR2 SQIVND (reference sequence).

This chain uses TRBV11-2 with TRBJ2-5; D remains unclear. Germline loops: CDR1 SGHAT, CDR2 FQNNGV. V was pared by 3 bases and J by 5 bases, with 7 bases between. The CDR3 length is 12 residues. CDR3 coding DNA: TGTGCCAGCAGCTTTTCCGGGGAGACCCAGTACTTC. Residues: CASSFSGETQYF.

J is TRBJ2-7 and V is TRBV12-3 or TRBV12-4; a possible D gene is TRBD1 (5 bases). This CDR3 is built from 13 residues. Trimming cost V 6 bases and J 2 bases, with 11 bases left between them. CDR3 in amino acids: CASSYTGPYEQYF. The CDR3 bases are TGTGCCAGCAGCTACACAGGACCCTACGAGCAGTACTTC.

The CDR3 DNA reads as TGTGCCAGCAGCTCAGGGACAGGTCTAGTCTACAATGAGCAGTTCTTC. This encodes CASSSGTGLVYNEQFF. The rearrangement uses TRBV5-4 and TRBJ2-1; TRBD1 aligns across 8 bases. CDR3 length: 16 amino acids. Germline assignment: CDR1 SGHNT and CDR2 YYREEE (reference sequence). V shed 3 bases and J 3 bases; nucleotides not matched to a gene: 8.

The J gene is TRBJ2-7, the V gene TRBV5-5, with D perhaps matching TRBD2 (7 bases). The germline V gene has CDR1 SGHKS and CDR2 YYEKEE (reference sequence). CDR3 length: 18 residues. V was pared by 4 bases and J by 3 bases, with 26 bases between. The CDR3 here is CASSPVSSPGGRGYEQYF. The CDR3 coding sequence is TGTGCCAGCAGCCCAGTGTCGTCCCCGGGAGGCAGGGGCTACGAGCAGTACTTC.

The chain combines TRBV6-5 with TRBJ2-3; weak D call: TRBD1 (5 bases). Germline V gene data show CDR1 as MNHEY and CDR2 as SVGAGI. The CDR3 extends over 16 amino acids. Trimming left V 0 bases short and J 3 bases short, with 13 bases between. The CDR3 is CASSYSAGWGTDTQYF. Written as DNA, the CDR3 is TGTGCCAGCAGTTACTCCGCAGGGTGGGGTACAGATACGCAGTATTTT.

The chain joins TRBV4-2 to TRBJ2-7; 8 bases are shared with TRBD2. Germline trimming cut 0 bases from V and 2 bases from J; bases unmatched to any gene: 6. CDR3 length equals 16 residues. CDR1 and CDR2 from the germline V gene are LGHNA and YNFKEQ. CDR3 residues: CASSQDTGLGTYEQYF. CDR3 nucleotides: TGTGCCAGCAGCCAAGATACGGGACTAGGAACCTACGAGCAGTACTTC.

The DNA of the CDR3 is TGTGCCAGCAGCCCCCGACTAGCGGAGTCCTACAATGAGCAGTTCTTC. It is translated as CASSPRLAESYNEQFF. V gene TRBV7-6 combines with J gene TRBJ2-1, with TRBD2 identical over 9 bases. In germline, CDR1 is SGHVS, CDR2 FNYEAQ. The CDR3 is 16 amino acids. V lost 5 bases and J lost 1; bases outside the gene matches: 6.

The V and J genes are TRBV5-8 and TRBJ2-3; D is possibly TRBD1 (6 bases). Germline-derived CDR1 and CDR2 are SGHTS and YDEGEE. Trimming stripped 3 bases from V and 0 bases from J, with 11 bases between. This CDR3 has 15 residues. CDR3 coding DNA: TGTGCCAGCAGCTCCGGACAGCCTAGCACAGATACGCAGTATTTT. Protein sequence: CASSSGQPSTDTQYF.

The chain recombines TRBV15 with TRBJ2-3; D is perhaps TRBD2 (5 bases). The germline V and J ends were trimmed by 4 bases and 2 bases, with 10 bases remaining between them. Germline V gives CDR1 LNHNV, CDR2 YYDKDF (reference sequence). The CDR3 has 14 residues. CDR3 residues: CATSKSGFTDTQYF. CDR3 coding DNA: TGTGCCACCAGCAAGAGCGGTTTCACAGATACGCAGTATTTT.

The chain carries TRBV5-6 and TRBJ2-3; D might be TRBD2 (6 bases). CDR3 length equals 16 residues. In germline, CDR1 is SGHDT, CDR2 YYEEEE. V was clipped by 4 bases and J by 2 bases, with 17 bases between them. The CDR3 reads CASSPWRAAFTDTQYF. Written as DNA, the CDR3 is TGTGCCAGCAGCCCGTGGAGGGCCGCTTTCACAGATACGCAGTATTTT.

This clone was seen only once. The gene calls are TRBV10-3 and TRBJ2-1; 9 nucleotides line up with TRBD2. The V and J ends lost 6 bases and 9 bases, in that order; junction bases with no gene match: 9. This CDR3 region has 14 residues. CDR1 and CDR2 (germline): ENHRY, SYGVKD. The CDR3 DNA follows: TGTGCCATCAGAGGTAGCGGGAGTCGCCGTGAGCAGTTCTTC. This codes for CAIRGSGSRREQFF.

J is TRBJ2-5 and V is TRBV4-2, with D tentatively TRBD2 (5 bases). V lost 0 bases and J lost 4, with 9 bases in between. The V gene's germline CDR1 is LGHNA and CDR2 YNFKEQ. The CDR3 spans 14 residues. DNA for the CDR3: TGTGCCAGCAGCCAAGAGTTTAGCGCAGAGACCCAGTACTTC. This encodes CASSQEFSAETQYF.

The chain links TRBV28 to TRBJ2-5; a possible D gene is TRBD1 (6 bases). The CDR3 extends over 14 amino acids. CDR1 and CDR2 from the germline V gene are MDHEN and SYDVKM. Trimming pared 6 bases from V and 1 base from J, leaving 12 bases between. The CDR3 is CASSLQGVQETQYF. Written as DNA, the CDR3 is TGTGCCAGCAGCCTACAGGGTGTCCAAGAGACCCAGTACTTC.

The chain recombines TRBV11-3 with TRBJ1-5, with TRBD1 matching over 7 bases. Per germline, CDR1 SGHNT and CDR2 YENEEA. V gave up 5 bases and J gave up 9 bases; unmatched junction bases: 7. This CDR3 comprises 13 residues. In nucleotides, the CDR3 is TGTGCCAGCAGCGGGGACAGATTTGGGCCCCAGCATTTT. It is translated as CASSGDRFGPQHF.

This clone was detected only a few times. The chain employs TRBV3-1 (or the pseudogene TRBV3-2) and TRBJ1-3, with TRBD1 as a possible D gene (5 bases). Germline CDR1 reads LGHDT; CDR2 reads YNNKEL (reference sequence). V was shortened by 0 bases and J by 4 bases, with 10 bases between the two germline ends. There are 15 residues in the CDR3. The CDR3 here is CASSQDGQGGNTIYF. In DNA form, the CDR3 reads TGTGCCAGCAGCCAAGATGGGCAGGGAGGAAACACCATATATTTT.

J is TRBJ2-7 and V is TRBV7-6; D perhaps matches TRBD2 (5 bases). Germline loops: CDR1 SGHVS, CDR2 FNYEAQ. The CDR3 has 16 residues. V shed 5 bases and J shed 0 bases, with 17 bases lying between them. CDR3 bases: TGTGCCAGCAGCCAGAGGGCCGACGGAAGCTCCTACGAGCAGTACTTC. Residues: CASSQRADGSSYEQYF.

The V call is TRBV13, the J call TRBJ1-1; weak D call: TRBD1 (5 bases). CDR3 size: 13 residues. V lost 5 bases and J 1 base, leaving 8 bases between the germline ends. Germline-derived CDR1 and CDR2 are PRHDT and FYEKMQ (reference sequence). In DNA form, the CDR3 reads TGTGCCAGCAGCAAGGACAAGAACACTGAAGCTTTCTTT. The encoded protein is CASSKDKNTEAFF.